This T cell receptor (beta chain) came from a study of shared clonotypes between healthy human individuals. Replicate PCRs for sorted subsets used 200 to 250 ng DNA; this equaled 30,000 to 35,000 T cell genomes. This table comes from immunoSEQ multiplex PCR, and its TCRdb copy is limited to in-frame clones, with some not included. The sample lists around 2,000,000 clones; 85% to 95% were seen once. CDR1 and CDR2 from the germline V gene are LNHDA and SQIVND (reference sequence). The CDR3 loop spans 17 amino acids. With 8 bases removed from V and 3 bases from J, the gap between germline ends came to 23 bases. In the case of this clone: Its specificity is not known.

Only CD45RO-negative cells positively selected for CCR7 counted as naive CD8 cells, so terminally differentiated effector memory CD45RA+ cells were excluded. Adult donors, all healthy and HIV-negative, had no recent acute infections or vaccinations. General study results and limits: Tissues were not sampled, only blood, and their repertoires likely differ.

Material for sequencing was naive CD8+ T cells from PBMCs. The chain is built from TRBV19 and TRBJ1-5; TRBD1 is a possible D gene (5 bases). The clonotype comes from a man aged 18 to 29 in good health. Some clones in this sample may be carry-over from other donors' samples. The CDR3 DNA is TGTGCCAGTTCCTCTTGGACGAGGGGCGAAGACAATCAGCCCCAGCATTTT. Translation gives CASSSWTRGEDNQPQHF.